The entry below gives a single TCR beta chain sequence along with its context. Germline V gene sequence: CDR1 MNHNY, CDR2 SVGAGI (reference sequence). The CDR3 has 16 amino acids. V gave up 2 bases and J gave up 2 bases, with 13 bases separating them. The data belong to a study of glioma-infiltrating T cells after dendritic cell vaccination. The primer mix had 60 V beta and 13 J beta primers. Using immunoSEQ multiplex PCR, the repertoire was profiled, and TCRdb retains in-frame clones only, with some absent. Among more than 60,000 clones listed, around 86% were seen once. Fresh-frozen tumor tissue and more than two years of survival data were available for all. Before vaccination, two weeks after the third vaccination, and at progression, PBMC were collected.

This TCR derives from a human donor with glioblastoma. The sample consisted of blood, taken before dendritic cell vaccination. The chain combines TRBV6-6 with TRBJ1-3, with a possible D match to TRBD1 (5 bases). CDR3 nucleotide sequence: TGTGCCAGCAGTTACACGGGGGAGGGAGCTGGAAACACCATATATTTT. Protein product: CASSYTGEGAGNTIYF.